The 5 T cell receptor beta chains below all came from one sample that was sequenced in a study of blood T cell repertoires in COVID-19. Repertoires were generated with immunoSEQ multiplex PCR, while TCRdb's copy carries only in-frame clones and drops some. Here the sample spans 300,000 to 350,000 clones, roughly 86% being singletons. Sequenced: PBMCs or T cells enriched from blood (not recorded which). These receptors were obtained from a woman aged 25 to 39 who had been exposed to COVID-19.

DNA for the CDR3: TGCGCCAGCAGTGATCCTCTAGCGGCATACAATGAGCAGTTCTTC. Translation: CASSDPLAAYNEQFF. V and J are TRBV10-2 and TRBJ2-1; 7 positions match TRBD2. V trimming: 3 bases; J trimming: 4 bases; junction bases outside the gene matches: 6. The CDR3 sequence is 15 residues long. Germline V gene data show CDR1 as WSHSY and CDR2 as SAAADI.

The chain couples TRBV5-1 to TRBJ2-5; TRBD2 matches at 9 bases. Unmatched junction bases numbered 12, after V lost 4 bases and J lost 2 bases. In germline, CDR1 is SGHRS, CDR2 YFSETQ. The CDR3 contains 17 residues. CDR3 nucleotides: TGCGCCAGCAGCCTGGGACTCCAAGCGGGAGGTCAAGAGACCCAGTACTTC. Translation gives CASSLGLQAGGQETQYF.

The chain recombines TRBV25-1 with TRBJ2-4; 9 positions match TRBD1. In germline, CDR1 is MGHDK, CDR2 SYGVNS. V was clipped by 2 bases and J by 2 bases; unmatched bases: 4. The CDR3 length is 16 residues. The CDR3 coding sequence is TGTGCCAGCAGTGAAGAGGGACAGGGCCCCAAAAACATTCAGTACTTC. Its protein product is CASSEEGQGPKNIQYF.

V is TRBV3-1 (or the pseudogene TRBV3-2) and J is TRBJ2-3; TRBD2 aligns across 8 bases. Germline V lookup: CDR1 LGHDT, CDR2 YNNKEL (reference sequence). The CDR3 extends over 15 amino acids. After removal of 2 bases from V and 1 base from J, the junction contained 2 bases not matched to a gene. CDR3 sequence reads: CASSQPTSGTDTQYF. CDR3 DNA: TGTGCCAGCAGCCAACCGACTAGCGGCACAGATACGCAGTATTTT.

The J gene is TRBJ2-7, the V gene TRBV7-8, with D maybe TRBD2 (6 bases). The CDR3 has 15 residues. V was trimmed by 5 bases and J by 2 bases, leaving 16 bases between them. CDR1 and CDR2 from the germline V gene are SGHVS and FQNEAQ. CDR3 protein: CASSSSTRPTYEQYF. The DNA of the CDR3 is TGTGCCAGCAGCAGCTCGACTAGACCAACCTACGAGCAGTACTTC.